These 15 T cell receptor beta chains came from one sample sequenced in a study of T-cell memory formation after mild COVID-19. Each CDR3 protein is one row after TCRdb ran MiXCR on the 5' RACE reads. The table includes roughly 4,700 distinct CDR3 sequences, 40% to 50% detected once. Specimen: PBMCs or a T cell subset sorted from them (not recorded which). The receptors originated from an adult who had mild COVID-19 (a few samples of this study predate the infection). Cell type and time point are not known.

This clonotype qualifies as medium-sized (0.01 to 0.1%). The chain has TRBV11-2 and TRBJ1-3; TRBD1 aligns across 9 bases. CDR1 SGHAT and CDR2 FQNNGV come from the germline V gene. The V segment lost 4 bases and the J segment 2 bases; nucleotides outside the gene matches: 18. This CDR3 contains 20 residues. The chain's CDR3 is CASSSGGRQGEGLTGNTIYF. The CDR3 DNA reads TGTGCCAGCAGCTCCGGAGGAAGACAGGGGGAAGGCTTAACTGGAAACACCATATATTTT. The full variable domain, completed using reference TRBV11-2 and TRBJ1-3, is EAGVAQSPRYKIIEKRQSVAFWCNPISGHATLYWYQQILGQGPKLLIQFQNNGVVDDSQLPKDRFSAERLKGVDSTLKIQPAKLEDSAVYLCASSSGGRQGEGLTGNTIYFGEGSWLTVV.

The chain joins TRBV7-3 to TRBJ2-5; D remains unclear. V dropped 4 bases and J dropped 1 base, with 7 bases sitting between them. Germline V gene lookup returns CDR1 SGHTA and CDR2 FQGTGA. CDR3 size: 13 residues. For the CDR3, the DNA is TGTGCCAGCAGCTATATCCCCCAAGAGACCCAGTACTTC. Encoded protein: CASSYIPQETQYF.

By sample fraction, this clonotype is medium-sized. This chain joins TRBV28 and TRBJ1-5, with D possibly being TRBD1 (5 bases). This CDR3 is built from 13 residues. Trimming stripped 7 bases from V and 4 bases from J, with 11 bases between. Germline lookup yields CDR1 MDHEN and CDR2 SYDVKM. CDR3 nucleotides: TGTGCCAGCATTAGCGGGGGTAATCAGCCCCAGCATTTT. Protein product: CASISGGNQPQHF.

This clonotype appeared many times. The rearrangement uses TRBV7-2 and TRBJ2-7, with D unclear. V was cut by 2 bases and J by 0 bases, with 8 bases left in between. The CDR3 runs to 14 residues. Germline assignment: CDR1 SGHTA and CDR2 FQGNSA. The CDR3 DNA reads TGTGCCAGCAGCTTAAGCCCAGTCTCCTACGAGCAGTACTTC. Its translation: CASSLSPVSYEQYF.

This clonotype is classed as medium-sized. The chain recombines TRBV12-3 or TRBV12-4 with TRBJ1-4; TRBD1 might be the D (6 bases). The CDR3 has 15 residues. Trimming removed 6 bases at V and 8 bases at J, with 19 bases between. The CDR3 sequence: CASSRDGGGGEKLFF. The CDR3 coding sequence is TGTGCCAGCAGCCGAGACGGAGGGGGTGGCGAAAAACTGTTTTTT.

This clonotype ranks as medium-sized. This chain joins TRBV6-6 and TRBJ2-2; tentatively, D is TRBD2 (6 bases). The germline V gene has CDR1 MNHNY and CDR2 SVGAGI (reference sequence). The CDR3 has 14 residues. V lost 6 bases and J lost 5, with 13 bases in between. This chain's CDR3 is CASSFTGGTGELFF. In DNA, the CDR3 is TGTGCCAGCAGCTTTACTGGGGGGACCGGGGAGCTGTTTTTT.

V is TRBV18 and J is TRBJ1-2, with 10 positions matching TRBD1. Losses at the gene ends were 6 bases for V and 8 bases for J; bases not matched to a gene: 6. CDR3 length: 13 amino acids. The germline V gene has CDR1 KGHSH and CDR2 LQKENI. The DNA of the CDR3 is TGTGCCAGCTCGCCGGACAGGGGGAAAGGCTACACCTTC. Translation gives CASSPDRGKGYTF.

Judged by abundance, this clonotype is medium-sized. This chain connects TRBV5-1 to TRBJ2-1, with 14 positions matching TRBD2. J gave up 6 bases and V 7 bases, and 6 bases lay outside the gene matches. The CDR3 runs 15 residues. Germline CDR1 SGHRS, CDR2 YFSETQ. CDR3 sequence reads: CASGLTSGGGNEQFF. DNA for the CDR3: TGCGCCAGCGGACTGACTAGCGGGGGGGGCAATGAGCAGTTCTTC.

Many counts were recorded for this clonotype. For the CDR3, the DNA is TGTGCCAGCAGCCAGACGACAGTAAACCAAGAGACCCAGTACTTC. Protein sequence: CASSQTTVNQETQYF. This sequence joins TRBV13 and TRBJ2-5; tentative D call: TRBD1 (5 bases). Germline V gene lookup returns CDR1 PRHDT and CDR2 FYEKMQ (reference sequence). The CDR3 covers 15 residues. The V end lost 5 bases, the J end lost 0 bases, and 13 bases lay between the germline ends.

By share of the sample, this clonotype is large (0.1 to 1%). The chain carries TRBV12-3 or TRBV12-4 and TRBJ2-3, with 7 bases lining up with TRBD1. V shed 6 bases, J shed 6 bases, and the junction held 9 bases outside the gene matches. CDR3 length equals 14 residues. CDR3 loop: CASRPGTAQDTQYF. CDR3 DNA sequence: TGTGCCAGCAGACCCGGGACAGCCCAGGATACGCAGTATTTT.

This clonotype is termed medium-sized (0.01 to 0.1%). The rearrangement uses TRBV20-1 and TRBJ2-1, with D possibly called TRBD1 or TRBD2 (5 bases each). The CDR3 covers 13 residues. The germline gives CDR1 DFQATT, CDR2 SNEGSKA (reference sequence). V lost 6 bases, J lost 5 bases, and 14 bases lay in between. This chain's CDR3 is CSAGVSANNEQFF. CDR3 DNA sequence: TGCAGTGCGGGGGTGTCGGCGAACAATGAGCAGTTCTTC.

J is TRBJ1-2 and V is TRBV20-1, with 7 nucleotides matching TRBD1. Germline loops: CDR1 DFQATT, CDR2 SNEGSKA (reference sequence). The CDR3 length is 14 residues. Losses at the gene ends were 4 bases for V and 8 bases for J; bases not matched to a gene: 13. The CDR3 DNA is TGCAGTGCTATTACACAGGGGAGCGGCGGCGGCTACACCTTC. Protein sequence: CSAITQGSGGGYTF.

The genes are TRBV12-3 or TRBV12-4 and TRBJ2-5; 9 bases align to TRBD2. V lost 1 base to trimming and J lost 4 bases; unmatched junction nucleotides: 7. CDR3 length: 16 amino acids. DNA for the CDR3: TGTGCCAGCAGTTTAGGGCGGGGGGGTGTTTCAGAGACCCAGTACTTC. Amino acids: CASSLGRGGVSETQYF.

This clonotype is medium-sized in the sample. The gene calls are TRBV7-9 and TRBJ2-2; TRBD1 agrees at 11 bases. The CDR3 is 16 amino acids. The trim removed 5 bases at V and 5 bases at J, leaving 7 bases unmatched. Germline loops: CDR1 SEHNR, CDR2 FQNEAQ (reference sequence). The DNA for the CDR3 is TGTGCCAGCAGCCCCTTCCGGGACAGGGGGACCGGGGAGCTGTTTTTT. This codes for CASSPFRDRGTGELFF.

By proportion, this clonotype is medium-sized. The V call is TRBV4-3, the J call TRBJ2-2; no firm D call. The CDR3 extends over 13 amino acids. CDR1 and CDR2 (germline): LGHNA, YSLEER. V was clipped by 0 bases and J by 6 bases, with 5 bases between them. CDR3 loop: CASSQEIAGELFF. The CDR3 coding sequence is TGCGCCAGCAGCCAAGAGATTGCCGGGGAGCTGTTTTTT.